The sequence of this T cell receptor (beta chain) was determined in a study of circulating CD8 cells and anti-PD-1 response in melanoma. The wider study: Patients received intravenous nivolumab, 3 mg/kg, every 2 weeks. Study-wide points: DNEG was most diverse; TIGIT repertoires were least diverse. At M1, fewer than 7% of TRB clonotypes appeared in multiple subsets.

This clonotype is medium-sized. Antigen unknown. Using approximately 15 ng of total RNA, TCR libraries were made with the QIAseq Immune Repertoire TCR panel. TCRdb re-derived calls from the reads in MiXCR, one entry per CDR3 protein. The repertoire includes roughly 1,600 distinct CDR3 sequences, 9% to 9.5% of them detected once, and approximately 5.4% sits in the top ten. CDR1 and CDR2 (germline): LNHDA, SQIVND (reference sequence). Trimming removed 6 bases at V and 3 bases at J, with 15 bases between. The CDR3 length is 14 residues. Live CD3+CD8+TCRalphabeta+ cells were sorted into four subsets by PD-1 and/or TIGIT.

The receptor's source is a human donor with melanoma. The sequencing used CD8+ T cells from PBMCs, collected at baseline or after one month of anti-PD-1 therapy (not recorded which). V is TRBV19 and J is TRBJ2-7; D is possibly TRBD1 (5 bases). The CDR3 DNA reads TGTGCCAGTAGCACCTATATTGACAGCTACGAGCAGTACTTC. Protein product: CASSTYIDSYEQYF. Full variable domain (outside the CDR3, taken from reference TRBV19 and TRBJ2-7): DGGITQSPKYLFRKEGQNVTLSCEQNLNHDAMYWYRQDPGQGLRLIYYSQIVNDFQKGDIAEGYSVSREKKESFPLTVTSAQKNPTAFYLCASSTYIDSYEQYFGPGTRLTVT.